Following are 21 T cell receptor beta chains from one sample sequenced in a study of T cell responses to AZD1222 COVID-19 vaccine. This table comes from immunoSEQ multiplex PCR, and its TCRdb copy is limited to in-frame clones, with some not included. Found here are 150,000 to 200,000 clones, 85% to 90% of them singletons; the top ten hold approximately 1.8%. The sequenced sample was peripheral blood, obtained on day 0 of AZD1222 vaccination. Receptors originate from an adult in good health.

This chain joins TRBV5-1 and TRBJ1-3; TRBD1 is a possible D gene (5 bases). The V gene lost 4 bases and the J gene lost 4 bases, with 21 bases spanning the gap. The CDR3 sequence is 17 residues long. The germline CDR1 and CDR2 sequences are SGHRS and YFSETQ. The CDR3 DNA reads TGCGCCAGCAGCCGGAAGGGGCAGCCCGAGGAAGGAAACACCATATATTTT. Translated, it gives CASSRKGQPEEGNTIYF.

The chain joins TRBV30 to TRBJ1-2, with a weak D call TRBD1 (6 bases). V dropped 2 bases and J dropped 4 bases, with 11 bases sitting between them. Germline V CDR1 and CDR2: GTSNPN, SVGIG (reference sequence). This CDR3 contains 13 residues. CDR3 sequence (DNA): TGTGCCTGGAGTAGACAGGCCCTCTATGGCTACACCTTC. This gives the protein CAWSRQALYGYTF. The full variable domain, its missing parts supplied by reference TRBV30 and TRBJ1-2, is SQTIHQWPATLVQPVGSPLSLECTVEGTSNPNLYWYRQAAGRGLQLLFYSVGIGQISSEVPQNLSASRPQDRQFILSSKKLLLSDSGFYLCAWSRQALYGYTFGSGTRLTVV.

V and J are TRBV4-1 and TRBJ2-7; D not resolved. The CDR3 spans 13 residues. V was shortened by 0 bases and J by 2 bases, with 5 bases between the two germline ends. CDR1 is MGHRA, CDR2 YSYEKL, per germline. In nucleotides, the CDR3 is TGCGCCAGCAGCCAAGAGGGTACCTACGAGCAGTACGTC. Encoded protein: CASSQEGTYEQYV.

This clone was seen a few times. The gene calls are TRBV6-6 and TRBJ1-1, with D possibly TRBD1 on 6 matching bases. With 7 bases removed from V and 1 base from J, the gap between germline ends came to 10 bases. Germline V gene sequence: CDR1 MNHNY, CDR2 SVGAGI (reference sequence). The CDR3 totals 13 residues. CDR3 nucleotides: TGTGCCAGCATTTGGACAGAGAACACTGAAGCTTTCTTT. It codes for CASIWTENTEAFF.

The genes are TRBV9 and TRBJ2-1; 8 bases agree with TRBD2. Looked up from germline, CDR1 is SGDLS and CDR2 is YYNGEE. The CDR3 covers 15 residues. Trimming took 0 bases from V and 6 from J; bases not matched to a gene: 5. CDR3 amino acids: CASSVDIGLANEQFF. CDR3 in DNA: TGTGCCAGCAGCGTAGATATCGGACTAGCCAATGAGCAGTTCTTC.

The chain joins TRBV23-1 to TRBJ2-7; 8 bases fit TRBD1. TRBV23-1 is designated an ORF whose function remains uncertain. V was clipped by 0 bases and J by 4 bases; unmatched bases: 5. The CDR3 totals 15 residues. The CDR3 nucleotides read TGCGCCAGCAGTCAATCTCAGGACAGGGTTTACGAGCAGTACTTC. Translating it yields CASSQSQDRVYEQYF.

V usage is TRBV20-1 and J usage is TRBJ1-1; D might be TRBD1 (5 bases). CDR3 length equals 13 residues. Germline V gene data show CDR1 as DFQATT and CDR2 as SNEGSKA (reference sequence). V gave up 3 bases and J gave up 4 bases, with 12 bases separating them. CDR3 residues: CSASPGRPTEAFF. In nucleotides, the CDR3 is TGCAGTGCTAGTCCAGGGAGGCCCACTGAAGCTTTCTTT.

The V gene is TRBV9, the J gene TRBJ2-3, with TRBD2 matching 9 bases. The V and J ends lost 0 bases and 6 bases, in that order; junction bases with no gene match: 11. In germline, CDR1 is SGDLS, CDR2 YYNGEE. There are 17 residues in the CDR3. CDR3 sequence (DNA): TGTGCCAGCAGCGTAGACGGACTAGCGCCATTAGTGGATACGCAGTATTTT. Amino acid sequence: CASSVDGLAPLVDTQYF. Drawing the rest from reference TRBV9 and TRBJ2-3, the complete variable domain is DSGVTQTPKHLITATGQRVTLRCSPRSGDLSVYWYQQSLDQGLQFLIQYYNGEERAKGNILERFSAQQFPDLHSELNLSSLELGDSALYFCASSVDGLAPLVDTQYFGPGTRLTVL.

The chain uses TRBV3-1 (or the pseudogene TRBV3-2) and TRBJ2-1; D is unclear. V lost 5 bases and J 7 bases, leaving 6 bases between the germline ends. The germline gives CDR1 LGHDT, CDR2 YNNKEL (reference sequence). The CDR3 spans 11 residues. The DNA for the CDR3 is TGTGCCAGCAGCGCCCCTAATGAGCAGTTCTTC. It encodes CASSAPNEQFF.

A single count supports this clone. This rearrangement joins TRBV7-2 to TRBJ2-7; TRBD2 matches 12 bases. CDR1 and CDR2 from the germline V gene are SGHTA and FQGNSA. V lost 3 bases to trimming and J lost 2 bases; unmatched junction nucleotides: 2. The CDR3 length is 15 residues. The CDR3 protein is CASSFRLAGAYEQYF. The CDR3 DNA follows: TGTGCCAGCAGCTTCCGACTAGCGGGGGCCTACGAGCAGTACTTC. Full variable domain (missing parts from reference TRBV7-2 and TRBJ2-7): GAGVSQSPSNKVTEKGKDVELRCDPISGHTALYWYRQSLGQGLEFLIYFQGNSAPDKSGLPSDRFSAERTGGSVSTLTIQRTQQEDSAVYLCASSFRLAGAYEQYFGPGTRLTVT.

The CDR3 loop reads CSVEGARPVGEQYF. The CDR3, as DNA: TGCAGCGTTGAAGGGGCGCGACCGGTGGGCGAGCAGTACTTC. The genes are TRBV29-1 and TRBJ2-7; D is ambiguous. Per the germline V gene, CDR1 is SQVTM and CDR2 is ANQGSEA. The CDR3 is made up of 14 amino acids. V lost 1 base and J 6 bases, leaving 16 bases between the germline ends.

This chain uses TRBV2 with TRBJ1-5; D might be TRBD1 (5 bases). Trimming removed 4 bases from V and 7 bases from J, with 17 bases in between. Germline V gene data show CDR1 as SNHLY and CDR2 as FYNNEI. The CDR3 is 15 amino acids. The CDR3 bases are TGTGCCAGCAGTGTGGCATGGGGCGAAAGCCAGCCCCAGCATTTT. Its translation: CASSVAWGESQPQHF. Full variable domain (rest looked up from reference TRBV2 and TRBJ1-5): EPEVTQTPSHQVTQMGQEVILRCVPISNHLYFYWYRQILGQKVEFLVSFYNNEISEKSEIFDDQFSVERPDGSNFTLKIRSTKLEDSAMYFCASSVAWGESQPQHFGDGTRLSIL.

The CDR3 is CASREGQGAAQTSGNTIYF. The CDR3 nucleotides read TGCGCCAGTCGGGAGGGACAGGGGGCGGCCCAAACCTCTGGAAACACCATATATTTT. The chain uses TRBV4-1 and TRBJ1-3; 12 bases align to TRBD1. V was clipped by 9 bases and J by 0 bases; unmatched bases: 15. Germline-derived CDR1 and CDR2 are MGHRA and YSYEKL. The length of the CDR3 is 19 residues.

V gene TRBV3-1 (or the pseudogene TRBV3-2) combines with J gene TRBJ1-1, with D maybe TRBD1 (5 bases). This CDR3 region has 17 residues. Germline V gene data show CDR1 as LGHDT and CDR2 as YNNKEL (reference sequence). V lost 0 bases and J 1 base, leaving 15 bases between the germline ends. Here the CDR3 reads CASSQDPRQRPNTEAFF. The CDR3 DNA follows: TGTGCCAGCAGCCAAGATCCGCGACAGAGACCGAACACTGAAGCTTTCTTT.

The rearrangement joins TRBV5-1 to TRBJ2-2; 7 bases match TRBD2. With V trimmed by 5 bases and J by 0 bases, 4 bases remained unmatched. Germline CDR1 is SGHRS and CDR2 is YFSETQ. The CDR3 loop spans 15 amino acids. The CDR3: CASRWGGPNTGELFF. CDR3 coding DNA: TGCGCCAGCAGATGGGGGGGACCGAACACCGGGGAGCTGTTTTTT.

As to this clone: One end of the junction fails to match germline, which may point to a read error. The chain is built from TRBV5-5 and TRBJ2-7, with D tentatively TRBD2 (5 bases). The CDR3 has 14 amino acids. Per the germline V gene, CDR1 is SGHKS and CDR2 is YYEKEE (reference sequence). For the CDR3, the DNA is TGTGCCAGCAGCGAGGGCCCTACCTCCCACGAGCAGTACTTC. As protein: CASSEGPTSHEQYF.

This chain uses TRBV29-1 with TRBJ1-2; TRBD1 might be the D (5 bases). V lost 5 bases, J lost 4 bases, and 11 bases lay in between. This CDR3 is built from 12 residues. Germline V gene sequence: CDR1 SQVTM, CDR2 ANQGSEA. The CDR3 here is CSVSGTAYGYTF. CDR3 in DNA: TGCAGCGTTTCCGGGACGGCCTATGGCTACACCTTC. Full variable domain (remainder filled in from reference TRBV29-1 and TRBJ1-2): SAVISQKPSRDICQRGTSLTIQCQVDSQVTMMFWYRQQPGQSLTLIATANQGSEATYESGFVIDKFPISRPNLTFSTLTVSNMSPEDSSIYLCSVSGTAYGYTFGSGTRLTVV.

This chain joins TRBV7-9 and TRBJ2-2, with D unclear. Trimming removed 2 bases from V and 5 bases from J, with 6 bases in between. The CDR3 extends over 13 amino acids. Germline V gene lookup returns CDR1 SEHNR and CDR2 FQNEAQ (reference sequence). CDR3 protein: CASSLKRTGELFF. The CDR3 region has the DNA TGTGCCAGCAGCTTAAAGAGGACCGGGGAGCTGTTTTTT.

The chain joins TRBV5-6 to TRBJ1-6; TRBD1 agrees at 10 bases. V lost 1 base to trimming and J lost 3 bases; unmatched junction nucleotides: 4. CDR3 length: 17 amino acids. The V gene's germline CDR1 is SGHDT and CDR2 YYEEEE. The CDR3 region has the DNA TGTGCCAGCAGCTTGCGAGGGACAGGGGTCTATAATTCACCCCTCCACTTT. It codes for CASSLRGTGVYNSPLHF.

The chain links TRBV2 to TRBJ2-5; 9 bases line up with TRBD2. The length of the CDR3 is 16 residues. Germline-derived CDR1 and CDR2 are SNHLY and FYNNEI. With V trimmed by 1 base and J by 7 bases, 10 bases remained unmatched. The CDR3 reads CASSEGASGIWGTQYF. DNA for the CDR3: TGTGCCAGCAGTGAAGGGGCTAGCGGGATTTGGGGGACCCAGTACTTC.

This chain joins TRBV10-2 and TRBJ1-5, with TRBD1 matching over 8 bases. The germline CDR1 and CDR2 sequences are WSHSY and SAAADI. The CDR3 consists of 15 residues. V shed 6 bases and J 4 bases; nucleotides not matched to a gene: 8. CDR3 amino acids: CASRLTGADNQPQHF. CDR3 DNA: TGCGCCAGCAGACTGACAGGGGCCGATAATCAGCCCCAGCATTTT.